Below, 9 T cell receptor beta chains from the same sample are listed, as sequenced in a study of blood T cell repertoires in COVID-19. This table comes from immunoSEQ multiplex PCR, and its TCRdb copy is limited to in-frame clones, with some not included. This sample has about 370,000 clones, with more than 70% found just once. The sample taken for sequencing was peripheral blood. The receptors shown here come from a woman aged 30 to 39 with COVID-19, enrolled during active disease.

This rearrangement joins TRBV6-6 to TRBJ2-1; 8 bases agree with TRBD1. The CDR3 extends over 15 amino acids. The ends lost 6 bases at V and 0 bases at J; junction bases unmatched: 4. Germline V gives CDR1 MNHNY, CDR2 SVGAGI (reference sequence). The DNA of the CDR3 is TGTGCCAGCAGCCTAGGACAGGGCTCCTACAATGAGCAGTTCTTC. This encodes CASSLGQGSYNEQFF.

The genes are TRBV7-9 and TRBJ1-4; 7 bases agree with TRBD1. Germline lookup yields CDR1 SEHNR and CDR2 FQNEAQ (reference sequence). The J segment lost 5 bases and the V segment lost 4 bases, leaving 13 bases of the junction unmatched. This CDR3 region has 17 residues. Written as DNA, the CDR3 is TGTGCCAGCAGCTCCGGGCGTTCGACAGGGATAAATGAAAAACTGTTTTTT. Its translation: CASSSGRSTGINEKLFF. The full variable domain, completed using reference TRBV7-9 and TRBJ1-4, is DTGVSQNPRHKITKRGQNVTFRCDPISEHNRLYWYRQTLGQGPEFLTYFQNEAQLEKSRLLSDRFSAERPKGSFSTLEIQRTEQGDSAMYLCASSSGRSTGINEKLFFGSGTQLSVL.

The genes are TRBV11-2 and TRBJ2-5; TRBD2 aligns across 8 bases. The germline V gene has CDR1 SGHAT and CDR2 FQNNGV. This CDR3 has 15 amino acids. V was clipped by 5 bases and J by 5 bases; unmatched bases: 10. The CDR3 is CASSLIGLAGETQYF. The CDR3 bases are TGTGCCAGCAGCCTAATCGGACTAGCCGGTGAGACCCAGTACTTC.

The J gene is TRBJ1-3, the V gene TRBV7-8, with a tentative D call TRBD1 (5 bases). The CDR3 runs to 18 residues. V dropped 2 bases and J dropped 0 bases, with 17 bases sitting between them. CDR1 SGHVS and CDR2 FQNEAQ come from the germline V gene. For the CDR3, the DNA is TGTGCCAGCAGCTTAAGGGCGGGACCGCGGTTCTCTGGAAACACCATATATTTT. It translates to CASSLRAGPRFSGNTIYF.

The CDR3 region is CASTRGGNSPLHF. DNA for the CDR3: TGTGCCAGCACCAGGGGAGGCAATTCACCCCTCCACTTT. The V and J genes are TRBV7-9 and TRBJ1-6; D is perhaps TRBD1 (6 bases). Germline V CDR1 and CDR2: SEHNR, FQNEAQ (reference sequence). The germline V and J ends were trimmed by 7 bases and 7 bases, with 11 bases remaining between them. The CDR3 extends over 13 amino acids.

This rearrangement joins TRBV25-1 to TRBJ1-4; 10 positions match TRBD1. V dropped 3 bases and J dropped 4; count of bases not matched to a gene: 5. The CDR3 is 16 amino acids. The germline gives CDR1 MGHDK, CDR2 SYGVNS. CDR3 protein: CASSDWTGGINEKLFF. CDR3 bases: TGTGCCAGCAGTGACTGGACAGGGGGGATTAATGAAAAACTGTTTTTT.

The CDR3 is CASSLGMSNGNTIYF. The CDR3 DNA is TGCGCCAGCAGCTTGGGAATGAGTAACGGAAACACCATATATTTT. The gene calls are TRBV5-1 and TRBJ1-3; D gene ambiguous. The CDR3 consists of 15 residues. Germline V gene sequence: CDR1 SGHRS, CDR2 YFSETQ. Trimming removed 0 bases from V and 4 bases from J, with 11 bases in between.

A single count supports this clone. This chain uses TRBV5-6 with TRBJ1-2; 8 nucleotides line up with TRBD1. CDR3 length equals 15 residues. Germline CDR1 SGHDT, CDR2 YYEEEE. Trimming took 4 bases from V and 3 from J; bases not matched to a gene: 8. CDR3 in amino acids: CASSQLLQGDYGYTF. Here the CDR3 DNA reads TGTGCCAGCAGCCAGCTATTACAGGGGGACTATGGCTACACCTTC.

The CDR3 DNA reads TGTGCCAGCAGCCAAGAATCCGGGAACGAGCAGTACGTC. It is translated as CASSQESGNEQYV. The chain recombines TRBV3-1 (or the pseudogene TRBV3-2) with TRBJ2-7; TRBD2 might be the D (5 bases). The V gene's germline CDR1 is LGHDT and CDR2 YNNKEL (reference sequence). Trimming removed 0 bases from V and 5 bases from J, with 8 bases in between. The CDR3 runs 13 residues.